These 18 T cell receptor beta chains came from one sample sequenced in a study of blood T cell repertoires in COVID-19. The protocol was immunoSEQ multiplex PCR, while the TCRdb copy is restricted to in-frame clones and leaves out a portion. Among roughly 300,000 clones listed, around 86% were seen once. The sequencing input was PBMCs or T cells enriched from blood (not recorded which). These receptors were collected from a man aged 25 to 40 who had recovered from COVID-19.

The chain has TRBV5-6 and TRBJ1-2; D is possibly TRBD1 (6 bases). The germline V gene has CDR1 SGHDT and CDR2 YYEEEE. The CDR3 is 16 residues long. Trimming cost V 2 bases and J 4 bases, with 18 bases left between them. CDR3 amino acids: CASSFQPLGGLYGYTF. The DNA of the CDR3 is TGTGCCAGCAGCTTTCAACCCCTGGGGGGGCTCTATGGCTACACCTTC.

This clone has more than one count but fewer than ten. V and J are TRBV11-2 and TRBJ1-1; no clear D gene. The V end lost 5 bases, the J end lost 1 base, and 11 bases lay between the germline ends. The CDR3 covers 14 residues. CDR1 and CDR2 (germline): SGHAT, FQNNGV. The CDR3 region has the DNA TGTGCCAGCAGCGACCGACGGAGGAACACTGAAGCTTTCTTT. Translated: CASSDRRRNTEAFF.

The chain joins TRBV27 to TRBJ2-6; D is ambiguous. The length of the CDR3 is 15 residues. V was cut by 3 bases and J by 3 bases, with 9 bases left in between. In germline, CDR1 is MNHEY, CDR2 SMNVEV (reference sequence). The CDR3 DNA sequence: TGTGCCAGCAGTTTTAGTAGTAATGGGGCCAACGTCCTGACTTTC. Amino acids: CASSFSSNGANVLTF. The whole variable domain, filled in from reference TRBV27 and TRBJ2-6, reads EAQVTQNPRYLITVTGKKLTVTCSQNMNHEYMSWYRQDPGLGLRQIYYSMNVEVTDKGDVPEGYKVSRKEKRNFPLILESPSPNQTSLYFCASSFSSNGANVLTFGAGSRLTVL.

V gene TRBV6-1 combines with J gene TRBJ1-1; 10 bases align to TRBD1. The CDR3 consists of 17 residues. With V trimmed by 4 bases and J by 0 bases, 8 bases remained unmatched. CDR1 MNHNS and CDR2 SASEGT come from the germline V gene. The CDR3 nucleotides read TGTGCCAGCAGTGGAAGGGGGACAGGGGCCATGAACACTGAAGCTTTCTTT. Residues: CASSGRGTGAMNTEAFF.

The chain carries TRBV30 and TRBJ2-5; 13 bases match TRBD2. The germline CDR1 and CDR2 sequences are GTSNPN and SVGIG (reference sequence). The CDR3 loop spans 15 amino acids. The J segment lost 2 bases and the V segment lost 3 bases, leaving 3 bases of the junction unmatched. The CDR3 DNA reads TGTGCCTGGAGCCGACTAGCGGGGGGACAAGAGACCCAGTACTTC. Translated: CAWSRLAGGQETQYF.

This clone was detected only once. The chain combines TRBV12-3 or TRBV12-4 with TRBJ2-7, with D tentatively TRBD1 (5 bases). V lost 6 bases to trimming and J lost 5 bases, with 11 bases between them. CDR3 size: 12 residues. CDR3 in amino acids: CASSPGLDEQYF. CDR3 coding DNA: TGTGCCAGCAGCCCAGGGTTGGACGAGCAGTACTTC.

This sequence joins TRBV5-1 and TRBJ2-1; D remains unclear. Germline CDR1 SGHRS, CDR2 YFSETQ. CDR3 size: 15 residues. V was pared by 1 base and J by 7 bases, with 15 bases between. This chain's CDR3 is CASSLNTIARNEQFF. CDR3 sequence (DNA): TGCGCCAGCAGCTTGAATACGATTGCCCGGAATGAGCAGTTCTTC. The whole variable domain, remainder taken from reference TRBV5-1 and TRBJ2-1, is KAGVTQTPRYLIKTRGQQVTLSCSPISGHRSVSWYQQTPGQGLQFLFEYFSETQRNKGNFPGRFSGRQFSNSRSEMNVSTLELGDSALYLCASSLNTIARNEQFFGPGTRLTVL.

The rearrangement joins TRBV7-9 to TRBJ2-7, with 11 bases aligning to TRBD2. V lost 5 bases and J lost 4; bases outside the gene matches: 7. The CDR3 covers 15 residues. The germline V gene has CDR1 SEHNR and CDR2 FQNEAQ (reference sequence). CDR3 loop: CASSLGLAEGYEQYF. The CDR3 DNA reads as TGTGCCAGCAGCCTGGGACTAGCGGAGGGGTACGAGCAGTACTTC.

The CDR3 sequence: CASSLLSGNTIYF. Written as DNA, the CDR3 is TGCGCCAGCAGCTTGCTATCCGGGAACACCATATATTTT. The rearrangement uses TRBV4-1 and TRBJ1-3; D unclear. Between the trimmed V and J ends, which lost 5 bases and 7 bases, there was a span of 12 bases. Germline CDR1 is MGHRA and CDR2 is YSYEKL. The CDR3 is 13 amino acids.

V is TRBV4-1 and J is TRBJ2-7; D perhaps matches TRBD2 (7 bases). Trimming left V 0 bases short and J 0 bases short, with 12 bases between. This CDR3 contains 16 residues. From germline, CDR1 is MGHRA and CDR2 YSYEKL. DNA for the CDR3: TGCGCCAGCAGCCAAGAAGGGGGGGGGAACTCCTACGAGCAGTACTTC. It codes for CASSQEGGGNSYEQYF.

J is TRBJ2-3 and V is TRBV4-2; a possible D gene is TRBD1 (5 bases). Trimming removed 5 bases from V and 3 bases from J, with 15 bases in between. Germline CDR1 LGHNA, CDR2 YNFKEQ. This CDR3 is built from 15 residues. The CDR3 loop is CASSYSQGRTDTQYF. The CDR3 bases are TGTGCCAGCAGCTATTCGCAGGGTCGGACAGATACGCAGTATTTT.

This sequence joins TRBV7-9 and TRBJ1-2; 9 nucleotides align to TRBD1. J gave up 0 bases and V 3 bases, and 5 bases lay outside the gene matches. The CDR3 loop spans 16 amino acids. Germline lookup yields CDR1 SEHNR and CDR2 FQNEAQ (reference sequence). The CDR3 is CASSFPNRGPNYGYTF. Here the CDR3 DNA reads TGTGCCAGCAGCTTCCCCAACAGGGGGCCTAACTATGGCTACACCTTC. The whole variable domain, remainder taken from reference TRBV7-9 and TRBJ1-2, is DTGVSQNPRHKITKRGQNVTFRCDPISEHNRLYWYRQTLGQGPEFLTYFQNEAQLEKSRLLSDRFSAERPKGSFSTLEIQRTEQGDSAMYLCASSFPNRGPNYGYTFGSGTRLTVV.

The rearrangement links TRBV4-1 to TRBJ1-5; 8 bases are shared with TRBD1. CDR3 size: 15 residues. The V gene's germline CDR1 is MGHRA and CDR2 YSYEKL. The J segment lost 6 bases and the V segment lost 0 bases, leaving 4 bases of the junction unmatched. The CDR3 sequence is CASSQDHRGTQPQHF. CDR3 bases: TGCGCCAGCAGCCAAGATCACAGGGGGACTCAGCCCCAGCATTTT.

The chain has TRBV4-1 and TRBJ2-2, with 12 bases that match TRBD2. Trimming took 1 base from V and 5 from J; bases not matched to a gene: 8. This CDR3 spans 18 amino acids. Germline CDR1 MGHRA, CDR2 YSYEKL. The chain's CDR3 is CASSQGPSGGADTGELFF. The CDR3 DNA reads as TGCGCCAGCAGCCAAGGTCCTAGCGGGGGGGCCGATACCGGGGAGCTGTTTTTT.

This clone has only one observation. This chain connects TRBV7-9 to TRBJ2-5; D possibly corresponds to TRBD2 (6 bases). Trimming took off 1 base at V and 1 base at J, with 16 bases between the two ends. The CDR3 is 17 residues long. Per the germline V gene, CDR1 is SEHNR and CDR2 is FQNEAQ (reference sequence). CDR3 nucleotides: TGTGCCAGCAGCTTAGGGCGGGGAGGCTTTAGCCAAGAGACCCAGTACTTC. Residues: CASSLGRGGFSQETQYF.

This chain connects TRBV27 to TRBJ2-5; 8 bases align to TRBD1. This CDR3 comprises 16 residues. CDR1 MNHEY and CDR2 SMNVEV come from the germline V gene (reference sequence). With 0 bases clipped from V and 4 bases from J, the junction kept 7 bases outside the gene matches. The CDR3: CASSLSWTGLRETQYF. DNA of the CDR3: TGTGCCAGCAGTTTATCCTGGACAGGGCTAAGAGAGACCCAGTACTTC.

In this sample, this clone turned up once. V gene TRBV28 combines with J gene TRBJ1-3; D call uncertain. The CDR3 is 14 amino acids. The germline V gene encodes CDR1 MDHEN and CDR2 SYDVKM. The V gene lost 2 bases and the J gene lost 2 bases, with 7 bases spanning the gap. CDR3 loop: CASSLLGPGNTIYF. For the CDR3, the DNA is TGTGCCAGCAGTTTACTGGGCCCTGGAAACACCATATATTTT.

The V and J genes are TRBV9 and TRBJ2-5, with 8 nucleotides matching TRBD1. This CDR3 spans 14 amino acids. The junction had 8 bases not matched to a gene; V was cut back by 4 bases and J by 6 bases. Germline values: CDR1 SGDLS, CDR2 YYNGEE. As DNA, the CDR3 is TGTGCCAGCAGCCCGCAGGGGGCAGTTCAGACCCAGTACTTC. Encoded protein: CASSPQGAVQTQYF.